This TCR beta chain is drawn from a study of blood T cell repertoires in COVID-19. Study-level information: Material from acute and convalescent COVID-19 was sourced from the United States, Italy and Spain.

As handled by the study authors: Estimation of nucleated cell counts was performed using reference gene primer amplification. TCRdb keeps only in-frame clones here, not all; method: immunoSEQ multiplex PCR. D and trimming were read from the DNA, whereas the V and J calls and clone size are those reported in that table. This table holds some 180,000 clones, about 83% found once. Seattle enrolled patients during active infection and tracked them longitudinally. Looked up from germline, CDR1 is MDHEN and CDR2 is SYDVKM. Trimming pared 6 bases from V and 2 bases from J, leaving 11 bases between. This CDR3 region has 13 residues.

J is TRBJ2-7 and V is TRBV28; D unclear. Sequences were obtained from peripheral blood. The TCR was taken from a woman over 75 with COVID-19, enrolled during active disease. The CDR3 DNA follows: TGTGCCAGCAGGGGCACCCAGACCTACGAGCAGTACTTC. Amino acids: CASRGTQTYEQYF.